This is a list of T cell receptor beta chains from one sample in a study of T cells in Graves' hyperthyroidism and ophthalmopathy. TCRdb recomputed calls from the multiplex PCR reads with MiXCR, one row per CDR3 protein. This repertoire shows 280,000 or so distinct CDR3 sequences, roughly 15% found once; its top ten account for roughly 30%. Sequencing used blood. The origin of the receptors is a woman aged 50 to 60 with Graves' hyperthyroidism that later progressed to Graves' ophthalmopathy. Each CDR3 is given with its conserved first and last residue. D genes are given only for firm matches. Clone sizes are given selectively: once, few, many, or a class where the clone is expanded.

>TRBJ2-1|14|many|-|TRBV29-1
TGCAGCGTAGGGTCGGGAGTGATCAGCAATGAGCAGTTCTTC
CSVGSGVISNEQFF
>TRBJ1-5|14|many|-|TRBV30
TGTGCCTGGACCGCGTCGGGGTTCAATCAGCCCCAGCATTTT
CAWTASGFNQPQHF
>TRBJ1-2|17|-|-|TRBV6-2/TRBV6-3
TGTGCCAGCAGTTTATTTTCCTGGCAGGGAGAATATAAAGGCTACACCTTC
CASSLFSWQGEYKGYTF
>TRBJ1-1|14|many|-|TRBV30
TGTGCCTGGAGTTTGCAGGGACTGAACACTGAAGCTTTCTTT
CAWSLQGLNTEAFF
>TRBJ2-7|13|many|-|TRBV11-1
TGTGCCAGCAGCTTAGTCGGGTCCTACGAGCAGTACTTC
CASSLVGSYEQYF
>TRBJ2-1|18|many|-|TRBV30
TGTGCCTGGAGTGTTTACAGGGCTACTGCATACTCCTACAATGAGCAGTTCTTC
CAWSVYRATAYSYNEQFF
>TRBJ1-1|14|-|-|TRBV28
TGTGCCAGCAGTAGAGTCAGGGATGGCACTGAAGCTTTCTTT
CASSRVRDGTEAFF
>TRBJ2-1|16|-|TRBD2|TRBV19
TGTGCCAGTAGTAGGACTAGCACGGGGTCCTACAATGAGCAGTTCTTC
CASSRTSTGSYNEQFF
>TRBJ2-1|13|many|TRBD1|TRBV2
TGTGCCAGCACCCCGGACAGGGTACGTGAGCAGTTCTTC
CASTPDRVREQFF
>TRBJ1-5|21|few|TRBD1|TRBV10-1
TGCGCCAGTCCGAAGAGACAGGGGGAACTTCAATTTAAACAGAGCAATCAGCCCCAGCATTTT
CASPKRQGELQFKQSNQPQHF
>TRBJ2-3|14|many|TRBD2|TRBV20-1
TGCAGTGCTACTAGCGGGGATATGACAGATACGCAGTATTTT
CSATSGDMTDTQYF
>TRBJ2-1|12|many|-|TRBV2
TGTGCCAGCAGTGAAATCGGGAATGAGCAGTTCTTC
CASSEIGNEQFF
>TRBJ1-1|16|many|-|TRBV10-3
TGTGCCATCAGTGGGGAGACAGCCAGAGATAACACTGAAGCTTTCTTT
CAISGETARDNTEAFF
>TRBJ2-7|11|many|-|TRBV20-1
TGCAGTGCTAGTAGTGGAGGTGAGCAGTACTTC
CSASSGGEQYF